This T cell receptor (beta chain) came from a study of identical twins. This CDR3 is 17 amino acids long. Germline V gene sequence: CDR1 SGHRS, CDR2 YFSETQ. V lost 0 bases to trimming and J lost 2 bases; unmatched junction nucleotides: 3. A single record per CDR3 protein comes from TCRdb applying MiXCR to the 5' RACE reads. Of about 450,000 distinct CDR3 sequences in the sample, approximately 18% were seen once. The receptor was derived from a man aged 45-65 years in good health. The specimen was naive T cells sorted from blood. V usage is TRBV5-1 and J usage is TRBJ2-2, with 11 bases aligning to TRBD2. CDR3 loop: CASSLGGTSGNTGELFF. The CDR3 DNA reads as TGCGCCAGCAGCTTGGGAGGGACTAGCGGAAACACCGGGGAGCTGTTTTTT.